The 8 T cell receptor beta chains below were found in one sample sequenced in a study of blood T cell repertoires in COVID-19 (TCRdb year 2020). Library preparation used the immunoSEQ multiplex PCR assay. TCRdb holds this immuneACCESS table with in-frame rearrangements only. Some clones are missing; in checked studies, unresolved V genes explain under half, and the rest has no known cause. This sample holds roughly 44,000 clones; 70% to 90% were observed only once. Approximately 13% of the sample lies in the top ten. Specimen: peripheral blood. These receptors originate from a man at least 80 years old with acute or convalescent COVID-19.

The V gene is TRBV5-1, the J gene TRBJ2-3; D gene ambiguous. The germline gives CDR1 SGHRS, CDR2 YFSETQ. The V end lost 0 bases, the J end lost 4 bases, and 12 bases lay between the germline ends. The CDR3 length is 15 residues. The CDR3 sequence: CASSLVGGSPDTQYF. Written as DNA, the CDR3 is TGCGCCAGCAGCTTGGTCGGCGGTTCCCCAGATACGCAGTATTTT.

This chain connects TRBV2 to TRBJ2-1; 15 nucleotides line up with TRBD2. The CDR3 runs 18 residues. V lost 6 bases to trimming and J lost 3 bases; unmatched junction nucleotides: 9. CDR1 and CDR2 from the germline V gene are SNHLY and FYNNEI. CDR3 loop: CASRAGTSGGPNYNEQFF. The CDR3 DNA reads as TGTGCCAGCAGGGCCGGGACTAGCGGGGGGCCCAACTACAATGAGCAGTTCTTC.

CDR3 nucleotide sequence: TGTGCCAGCAGTGAAGGGACAGGGGGCTTTCCCTACGAGCAGTACTTC. It specifies CASSEGTGGFPYEQYF. The chain recombines TRBV6-1 with TRBJ2-7, with TRBD1 identical over 11 bases. This CDR3 is 16 amino acids long. Germline lookup yields CDR1 MNHNS and CDR2 SASEGT. Trimming cost V 1 base and J 2 bases; bases outside gene matches: 4.

The J gene is TRBJ2-3, the V gene TRBV6-6; 8 bases line up with TRBD1. CDR1 is MNHNY and CDR2 is SVGAGI in the germline V gene (reference sequence). The ends lost 6 bases at V and 3 bases at J; junction bases unmatched: 2. The length of the CDR3 is 13 residues. The CDR3 here is CASRDRGTDTQYF. In DNA form, the CDR3 reads TGTGCCAGCAGAGACAGGGGAACAGATACGCAGTATTTT.

The J gene is TRBJ2-3, the V gene TRBV5-1, with no clear D. V lost 5 bases to trimming and J lost 5 bases, with 6 bases between them. The CDR3 covers 11 residues. Germline assignment: CDR1 SGHRS and CDR2 YFSETQ. The CDR3 DNA sequence: TGCGCCAGCAGTACGGTAGATACGCAGTATTTT. As protein: CASSTVDTQYF.

The sample holds one count of this clone. The chain carries TRBV9 and TRBJ2-3; a possible D gene is TRBD2 (6 bases). Trimming shortened V by 3 bases and J by 4 bases, and 15 bases separated the two germline ends. Germline values: CDR1 SGDLS, CDR2 YYNGEE. There are 15 residues in the CDR3. This CDR3 reads CASSAEGLAADTQYF. In DNA form, the CDR3 reads TGTGCCAGCAGCGCCGAGGGACTGGCAGCAGATACGCAGTATTTT.

The chain carries TRBV9 and TRBJ2-1, with TRBD2 identical over 13 bases. The junction had 8 bases not matched to a gene; V was cut back by 4 bases and J by 4 bases. The CDR3 is 17 amino acids. In germline, CDR1 is SGDLS, CDR2 YYNGEE. DNA for the CDR3: TGTGCCAGCAGCATTCGAGGACTAGCGGGGGAGTACAATGAGCAGTTCTTC. The encoded protein is CASSIRGLAGEYNEQFF.

This clone was counted once. CDR3 loop: CASSLRQGSNQPQHF. In DNA, the CDR3 is TGTGCCAGCAGCTTAAGACAGGGGAGCAATCAGCCCCAGCATTTT. The V call is TRBV7-2, the J call TRBJ1-5, with 8 bases identical to TRBD1. Germline CDR1 reads SGHTA; CDR2 reads FQGNSA. The J segment lost 1 base and the V segment lost 2 bases, leaving 1 base of the junction unmatched. CDR3 length: 15 amino acids.